This T cell receptor (beta chain) was captured by sequencing in a study of shared clonotypes between healthy human individuals. Profiling relied on immunoSEQ multiplex PCR, and the TCRdb table lists in-frame clones only, not all of them. This sample has about a million clones; roughly 80% occur once, and the top ten carry more than 0.85%. This CDR3 spans 16 amino acids. Germline loops: CDR1 SGHRS, CDR2 YFSETQ. V dropped 4 bases and J dropped 3; count of bases not matched to a gene: 12. Recent acute infections and vaccinations were absent in the healthy HIV-negative adult donors. The TCR originated in a man between 18 and 35 years old in good health. Some clones in this sample may be carry-over from other donors' samples. Specimen: memory CD4+ T cells from PBMCs. Subset: CD45RA-negative fraction. The V gene is TRBV5-1, the J gene TRBJ2-5, with 7 bases lining up with TRBD2. The CDR3 sequence: CASSPSPGRPEETQYF. DNA for the CDR3: TGCGCCAGCAGCCCCTCCCCCGGGAGGCCGGAAGAGACCCAGTACTTC.